Given below is one T cell receptor beta chain in context. Its antigen is unidentified. The junction departs from the called germline gene at one end, perhaps through a read error. Preparation of the TCRbeta library was carried out with unique molecular identifiers. MiXCR was run by TCRdb on the PCR reads, yielding one entry per CDR3 protein. Of about 830,000 distinct CDR3 sequences listed, 15% to 20% are singletons. The CDR3 is made up of 16 amino acids. Per the germline V gene, CDR1 is DFQATT and CDR2 is SNEGSKA (reference sequence). The sample is drawn from a study of T-cell reconstitution after alpha-beta-depleted transplantation in children. Regarding the study as a whole: One year after transplant, T-cell counts and diversity came mostly from newly produced T cells. From surviving recipient T cells and thymic progenitors came the high day-60 TCRbeta diversity observed in some patients. Several hundred expanded graft clones reportedly were the source of alpha-beta T cells about two months after transplant.

Specimen: PBMCs, mostly from graft donor cells, collected 360 days after TCRalphabeta/CD19-depleted stem cell transplant. The chain carries TRBV20-1 and TRBJ2-2, with D maybe TRBD1 (5 bases). The receptor comes from a male patient younger than 18 who had a stem cell transplant for acute lymphoblastic leukemia, so the T cells may come from the graft donor. The chain's CDR3 is CCARARATTNTGELFF. CDR3 bases: TGCTGTGCCCGGGCCAGGGCGACGACGAACACCGGGGAGCTGTTTTTT.